This TCR beta chain was captured in a study of monozygotic twins with inflammatory bowel disease (dated by TCRdb to the late 2010s). Regarding the complete study: The complete study included approximately 28 monozygotic twin pairs: 19 IBD-discordant Danish pairs and nine German pairs, of which four were IBD-concordant and five were IBD-discordant. Within discordant pairs, disease-associated traits were sought mainly by comparing IBD patients with their genetically identical healthy co-twins. Each individual had, on average, about 151 000 unique TCRalpha sequences and 181 000 unique TCRbeta sequences available for analysis. Study-wide conclusions, independent of this receptor: No single strong signal or clonotype linked to IBD turned up in the results, so the idea that one exists was not supported. The analysis was unable to tell apart different T cell subtypes. Compared with healthy twins, IBD patients shared fewer clonotypes with other individuals, and the difference was most pronounced in patients with signs of disease activity. Because patients were on differing immunosuppressive treatments, the repertoires may have picked up extra background noise and inter-individual variability. Repertoire similarity did not differ between concordant and discordant twins, which could be due to limited statistical power. A decrease in TCRbeta repertoire diversity, as measured by inverse Simpson index, was observed in IBD patients compared with their healthy co-twins.

A roughly 2.6 ml peripheral blood sample was drawn into PAXgene tubes per donor and stored at -80°C. Without any T cell sorting, total RNA was extracted from whole blood using the PAXgene blood miRNA kit on an automated QIAcube. Peripheral blood from monozygotic twin pairs concordant or discordant for inflammatory bowel disease was subjected to deep TCRalpha and TCRbeta repertoire profiling with unique molecular barcoding. Smoking habits were recorded for all twin pairs, with individuals classified as current, former or never smokers. Library preparation was by 5' RACE. For each TCR library, 3,000 to 3,500 ng of total RNA was used. For each sample, cDNA was synthesized in eight separate reactions using SMARTScribe reverse transcriptase. During cDNA synthesis, unique molecular identifiers containing a 6-nucleotide sample barcode were introduced by template switching. Amplification of TCRalpha and TCRbeta cDNA involved two nested PCRs of 16 and 9 cycles, and each PCR was followed by bead purification. Before amplification, the cDNA was treated with uracil DNA-glycosylase and purified using the QIAquick PCR purification kit. The second PCR added Illumina TruSeq-compatible adapters along with sample-specific barcodes. Library quality and concentration were assessed using TapeStation and Qubit, and roughly 5.5 ng of each library was pooled. Pooled libraries were sequenced on an Illumina HiSeq2500 single-index Rapid Run with 2 x 100 bp reads and custom sequencing primers. Regarding the original processing steps: UMI-based consensus assembly with MiGEC version 1.2.6 was used to correct PCR and sequencing errors. MiXCR version 2.1.1 was used for V(D)J alignment, clonotype assembly and CDR3 extraction. To normalise gene usage, clonotype sharing and MAIT/NKT TCR abundance, the top 1000, 10 000 and 20 000 clonotypes in each sample were analysed. After downsampling to 27 000 UMIs, diversity was calculated as the inverse Simpson index using the vegan R package. Statistical testing used paired Mann-Whitney U tests on the discordant twin pairs and applied Benjamini-Hochberg correction for multiple testing. TCRdb reprocessed the public reads and reports one entry per CDR3 protein sequence, without DNA. These V and J calls originate from TCRdb's pipeline instead of the authors' own analysis. The sample table holds 300,000 to 400,000 distinct CDR3 sequences. The ten largest clones take up approximately 2% of the sample.

Via the germline V gene, CDR1 is SGHAT and CDR2 FQNNGV. Including cysteine and phenylalanine, the CDR3 has 15 amino acids. No DNA has been recorded. In the case of this clonotype: This receptor's antigen is unknown.

The specimen sequenced was blood. This clonotype was sampled from a human donor with ulcerative colitis or Crohn's disease, or a healthy co-twin of an affected twin (not recorded which). The chain links TRBV11-2 with TRBJ2-2; TCRdb names TRBD1, which stays unverified in the absence of DNA. The CDR3 reads CASSFPQGGTGELFF.